This TCR beta chain was sequenced during a study of PD-1 blockade in classical Hodgkin lymphoma. Whole-study results and caveats: Reports indicated that newly diagnosed patients had lower baseline TCR diversity than healthy donors did. Complete responders possessed baseline diversity comparable to newly diagnosed patients.

The assay was immunoSEQ multiplex PCR, and TCRdb's table has in-frame clones only and misses some. In the table there are around 36,000 clones, about 90% of which are singletons. Every patient had relapsed following autologous stem cell transplantation, and cohorts differed in brentuximab vedotin exposure. The CDR3 spans 16 residues. The V segment lost 4 bases and the J segment 8 bases; nucleotides outside the gene matches: 12. Germline CDR1 SGHTA, CDR2 FQGNSA. A word on this clone: Its antigen is still unknown.

The gene calls are TRBV7-2 and TRBJ1-4; 8 nucleotides line up with TRBD1. The TCR comes from a human donor with classical Hodgkin lymphoma. Sample: peripheral blood mononuclear cells (PBMCs), taken at baseline. CDR3: CASSSPLGQGSEKLFF. The CDR3 DNA reads as TGTGCCAGCAGCTCGCCCCTCGGACAGGGCTCCGAAAAACTGTTTTTT.